The 29 T cell receptor beta chains in this list originate from one sample, sequenced in a study of shared clonotypes between healthy human individuals. Sequencing was performed with immunoSEQ multiplex PCR; in TCRdb, only in-frame clones are kept and a portion is missing. This repertoire shows roughly 720,000 clones, about nine tenths found once; its top ten account for about a third. What was sequenced was memory CD8+ T cells from PBMCs. Subset specified: CD45RO+ cells pooled with CCR7-negative TemRA cells. The receptor source for this set is a man between 18 and 35 years old in good health. Some clones in this sample may be carry-over from other donors' samples.

The chain uses TRBV30 and TRBJ2-5; D perhaps matches TRBD1 (6 bases). The J call may not be correct, given that the DNA end is closer to TRBJ2-7. The CDR3 is made up of 15 amino acids. Germline V gives CDR1 GTSNPN, CDR2 SVGIG (reference sequence). CDR3 in amino acids: CAWSVTTGLSYEQYF. The CDR3 DNA follows: TGTGCCTGGAGTGTAACGACAGGCCTCTCCTACGAGCAGTACTTC.

The chain is built from TRBV6-6 and TRBJ1-5; D not certain. Germline lookup yields CDR1 MNHNY and CDR2 SVGAGI (reference sequence). The CDR3 sequence is 16 residues long. V gave up 7 bases and J gave up 3 bases, with 19 bases separating them. The CDR3 sequence: CASTLLRLGYNQPQHF. The CDR3 DNA follows: TGTGCCAGCACCCTACTAAGACTGGGGTACAATCAGCCCCAGCATTTT.

This chain links TRBV27 with TRBJ2-7, with TRBD1 matching 7 bases. The germline gives CDR1 MNHEY, CDR2 SMNVEV (reference sequence). V gave up 5 bases and J gave up 3 bases; unmatched junction bases: 10. There are 15 residues in the CDR3. CDR3 DNA: TGTGCCAGCAGTCGCCCCGACAGGGATTTCTACGAGCAGTACTTC. This encodes CASSRPDRDFYEQYF.

V usage is TRBV27 and J usage is TRBJ1-5; D gene unclear. This CDR3 is 15 amino acids long. In germline, CDR1 is MNHEY, CDR2 SMNVEV (reference sequence). Trimming removed 6 bases from V and 2 bases from J, with 14 bases in between. In nucleotides, the CDR3 is TGTGCCAGCAGCTACCGGGCCTCGGGCAATCAGCCCCAGCATTTT. Its translation is CASSYRASGNQPQHF.

V and J are TRBV13 and TRBJ2-1; D tentatively fits TRBD1 or TRBD2 (5 bases each). V lost 4 bases and J lost 5, with 18 bases in between. The CDR3 totals 16 residues. The germline gives CDR1 PRHDT, CDR2 FYEKMQ (reference sequence). CDR3 sequence reads: CASSSAGAPIHNEQFF. DNA of the CDR3: TGTGCCAGCAGCTCCGCCGGGGCTCCGATCCACAATGAGCAGTTCTTC.

The J gene is TRBJ1-2, the V gene TRBV4-2; possibly TRBD1 for D (5 bases). The CDR3 has 16 residues. V lost 1 base and J 6 bases, leaving 18 bases between the germline ends. Germline V lookup: CDR1 LGHNA, CDR2 YNFKEQ. The CDR3 sequence: CASSQVSPGTLDGYTF. DNA for the CDR3: TGTGCCAGCAGCCAAGTCTCCCCAGGGACGTTAGATGGCTACACCTTC.

The gene calls are TRBV9 and TRBJ2-7; 7 positions match TRBD1. Trimming cost V 0 bases and J 5 bases; bases outside gene matches: 5. This CDR3 comprises 14 residues. Germline V CDR1 and CDR2: SGDLS, YYNGEE. CDR3 region: CASSVARGGNEQYF. The CDR3 nucleotides are TGTGCCAGCAGCGTAGCTCGAGGGGGCAACGAGCAGTACTTC.

This chain links TRBV9 with TRBJ2-2; 9 bases line up with TRBD2. The CDR3 loop spans 16 amino acids. V was clipped by 4 bases and J by 4 bases; unmatched bases: 8. Per germline, CDR1 SGDLS and CDR2 YYNGEE. The CDR3 region is CASSPGLARGTGELFF. CDR3 nucleotide sequence: TGTGCCAGCAGCCCTGGACTAGCGAGGGGCACCGGGGAGCTGTTTTTT.

The chain couples TRBV5-1 to TRBJ1-1; a possible D gene is TRBD1 (6 bases). Germline lookup yields CDR1 SGHRS and CDR2 YFSETQ. V was pared by 4 bases and J by 0 bases, with 22 bases between. CDR3 length: 18 residues. The CDR3, as DNA: TGCGCCAGCAGCCCAACTATACAGGGTTCGCTAATGAACACTGAAGCTTTCTTT. Protein sequence: CASSPTIQGSLMNTEAFF.

V gene TRBV2 combines with J gene TRBJ2-1, with 9 bases lining up with TRBD2. V lost 2 bases and J lost 5; bases outside the gene matches: 10. Germline V gives CDR1 SNHLY, CDR2 FYNNEI. The CDR3 runs to 17 residues. The CDR3 DNA follows: TGTGCCAGCAGTGAAAGGGTAGCGGGAGATTGGGACAATGAGCAGTTCTTC. It codes for CASSERVAGDWDNEQFF.

V gene TRBV4-1 combines with J gene TRBJ2-5, with 8 bases lining up with TRBD2. Germline CDR1 reads MGHRA; CDR2 reads YSYEKL. The CDR3 runs 16 residues. V dropped 4 bases and J dropped 0; count of bases not matched to a gene: 7. In nucleotides, the CDR3 is TGCGCCAGCAGCCCACCGACTAGCGTACACCAAGAGACCCAGTACTTC. It translates to CASSPPTSVHQETQYF.

The rearrangement uses TRBV5-4 and TRBJ2-2, with 12 bases lining up with TRBD2. Germline CDR1 SGHNT, CDR2 YYREEE (reference sequence). The CDR3 totals 17 residues. V lost 4 bases, J lost 3 bases, and 7 bases stayed unmatched. CDR3 DNA sequence: TGTGCCAGCAGCGTGCCTAGCGGGAGGGCCGACACCGGGGAGCTGTTTTTT. Protein sequence: CASSVPSGRADTGELFF.

On this clone: Other DNA sequences of this sample code for an identical CDR3. This chain joins TRBV27 and TRBJ1-5; perhaps TRBD1 as D (5 bases). The CDR3 has 15 residues. Per germline, CDR1 MNHEY and CDR2 SMNVEV (reference sequence). The V and J ends lost 4 bases and 2 bases respectively, with 12 bases between them. In DNA form, the CDR3 reads TGTGCCAGCAGTTCCGGGACCCGCGGCAATCAGCCCCAGCATTTT. It specifies CASSSGTRGNQPQHF.

This clone appeared a few times. The chain joins TRBV28 to TRBJ1-5, with TRBD1 identical over 7 bases. The CDR3 sequence is 16 residues long. Trimming took 6 bases from V and 1 from J; bases not matched to a gene: 9. CDR1 MDHEN and CDR2 SYDVKM come from the germline V gene. The CDR3 DNA reads TGTGCCAGCAGAGAGTACAGGGGTTTAAGCAATCAGCCCCAGCATTTT. Amino acids: CASREYRGLSNQPQHF.

The rearrangement joins TRBV5-1 to TRBJ2-1; tentative D call: TRBD1 (6 bases). Between the trimmed V and J ends, which lost 6 bases and 6 bases, there was a span of 16 bases. Germline loops: CDR1 SGHRS, CDR2 YFSETQ. The CDR3 is 14 amino acids. This CDR3 reads CASTVGAVFNEQFF. CDR3 DNA sequence: TGCGCCAGCACCGTGGGGGCAGTCTTCAATGAGCAGTTCTTC.

The chain couples TRBV9 to TRBJ2-6, with a tentative D call TRBD2 (5 bases). The CDR3 is 14 residues long. V was shortened by 4 bases and J by 2 bases, with 7 bases between the two germline ends. The germline V gene has CDR1 SGDLS and CDR2 YYNGEE. The CDR3 sequence is CASSPAAGANVLTF. The CDR3 nucleotides are TGTGCCAGCAGCCCAGCGGCTGGGGCCAACGTCCTGACTTTC.

The V gene is TRBV6-5, the J gene TRBJ2-1, with 12 bases identical to TRBD2. CDR3 size: 14 residues. The V gene end was trimmed by 5 bases and the J gene end by 8 bases; junction bases not matched to a gene: 4. The germline CDR1 and CDR2 sequences are MNHEY and SVGAGI. CDR3 DNA: TGTGCCAGCAGTCTAGCGGGAGGGTTGGATGAGCAGTTCTTC. Translated: CASSLAGGLDEQFF.

The J gene is TRBJ2-5, the V gene TRBV4-2, with D possibly matching TRBD1 (6 bases). The closer fit of TRBJ2-7 to the DNA end suggests the J call may be wrong. The CDR3 consists of 15 residues. The germline gives CDR1 LGHNA, CDR2 YNFKEQ. The CDR3 protein is CASSQITGRRYEQYF. The CDR3 DNA follows: TGTGCCAGCAGCCAGATTACAGGGAGAAGGTACGAGCAGTACTTC.

The chain uses TRBV10-2 and TRBJ2-7; D is perhaps TRBD1 (6 bases). Looked up from germline, CDR1 is WSHSY and CDR2 is SAAADI. Trimming shortened V by 7 bases and J by 0 bases, and 10 bases separated the two germline ends. The CDR3 contains 13 residues. The CDR3 region has the DNA TGCGCCAGCACAGGGGACCTCTCCTACGAGCAGTACTTC. Its protein product is CASTGDLSYEQYF.

CDR3 DNA sequence: TGTGCCAGCAGCCCGAGGACAGGGGGCCTTAATGAAAAACTGTTTTTT. Protein product: CASSPRTGGLNEKLFF. The chain has TRBV5-5 and TRBJ1-4; TRBD1 matches 11 bases. There are 16 residues in the CDR3. V shed 4 bases, J shed 4 bases, and the junction held 6 bases outside the gene matches. CDR1 and CDR2 from the germline V gene are SGHKS and YYEKEE (reference sequence).

V and J are TRBV27 and TRBJ2-7; D may correspond to TRBD1 or TRBD2 (5 bases each). Germline lookup yields CDR1 MNHEY and CDR2 SMNVEV (reference sequence). CDR3 size: 13 residues. The V end was cut by 5 bases, the J end by 2 bases, with 10 bases between. Here the CDR3 reads CASSAGRAYEQYF. The CDR3 DNA reads as TGTGCCAGCAGTGCGGGCAGGGCCTACGAGCAGTACTTC.

This rearrangement joins TRBV6-6 to TRBJ2-7, with 10 bases that match TRBD1. V shed 6 bases, J shed 0 bases, and the junction held 8 bases outside the gene matches. Germline V gene data show CDR1 as MNHNY and CDR2 as SVGAGI (reference sequence). This CDR3 is built from 16 residues. CDR3 in amino acids: CASSPRQGALSYEQYF. CDR3 in DNA: TGTGCCAGCAGCCCTCGACAGGGGGCCCTCTCCTACGAGCAGTACTTC.

Only one count was recorded for this clone. The V and J genes are TRBV28 and TRBJ2-2, with TRBD2 identical over 10 bases. In germline, CDR1 is MDHEN, CDR2 SYDVKM. The CDR3 totals 16 residues. The ends lost 4 bases at V and 2 bases at J; junction bases unmatched: 4. CDR3 loop: CASSSLAGLNTGELFF. CDR3 coding DNA: TGTGCCAGCAGTTCACTAGCGGGACTTAACACCGGGGAGCTGTTTTTT.

This sequence joins TRBV5-8 and TRBJ1-5; D gene ambiguous. The V end was cut by 4 bases, the J end by 0 bases, with 11 bases between. Germline V gene data show CDR1 as SGHTS and CDR2 as YDEGEE. The CDR3 totals 15 residues. The CDR3 DNA follows: TGTGCCAGCAGCCCTCGATGGACTAGCAATCAGCCCCAGCATTTT. As protein: CASSPRWTSNQPQHF.

Here the CDR3 DNA reads TGTGCCAGCCTCCCCCGACGGGGCAGCAATCAGCCCCAGCATTTT. Translated: CASLPRRGSNQPQHF. J is TRBJ1-5 and V is TRBV27; possibly TRBD1 for D (5 bases). This CDR3 comprises 15 residues. Germline-derived CDR1 and CDR2 are MNHEY and SMNVEV (reference sequence). V was trimmed by 8 bases and J by 1 base, leaving 15 bases between them.

J is TRBJ2-5 and V is TRBV2; TRBD2 is a possible D gene (6 bases). The CDR3 runs to 14 residues. Germline CDR1 and CDR2: SNHLY and FYNNEI. Between the trimmed V and J ends, which lost 7 bases and 2 bases, there was a span of 14 bases. The CDR3 region has the DNA TGTGCCAGCATGGAGGGTCTGAGGCAAGAGACCCAGTACTTC. Protein product: CASMEGLRQETQYF.

This chain connects TRBV7-8 to TRBJ2-1; D remains unclear. The CDR3 consists of 12 residues. V was pared by 4 bases and J by 8 bases, with 9 bases between. Germline V gives CDR1 SGHVS, CDR2 FQNEAQ. The CDR3 loop is CASSSIGHEQFF. The CDR3 region has the DNA TGTGCCAGCAGCTCCATCGGACATGAGCAGTTCTTC. The full variable domain, its missing parts supplied by reference TRBV7-8 and TRBJ2-1, is GAGVSQSPRYKVAKRGQDVALRCDPISGHVSLFWYQQALGQGPEFLTYFQNEAQLDKSGLPSDRFFAERPEGSVSTLKIQRTQQEDSAVYLCASSSIGHEQFFGPGTRLTVL.

The CDR3, as DNA: TGTGCCAGCAGCCACAGGGAAATCTCTGGGGCCAACGTCCTGACTTTC. Protein: CASSHREISGANVLTF. The chain is built from TRBV5-4 and TRBJ2-6; tentative D call: TRBD1 (6 bases). The germline gives CDR1 SGHNT, CDR2 YYREEE (reference sequence). V shed 4 bases and J shed 0 bases, with 11 bases lying between them. The CDR3 loop spans 16 amino acids.

The chain has TRBV2 and TRBJ2-1; D may be TRBD2 (6 bases). V was shortened by 4 bases and J by 3 bases, with 13 bases between the two germline ends. Germline V CDR1 and CDR2: SNHLY, FYNNEI. This CDR3 spans 15 amino acids. The CDR3 coding sequence is TGTGCCAGCAGTGTTCTAGCGAGAGGCTACAATGAGCAGTTCTTC. This sequence encodes CASSVLARGYNEQFF.